This T cell receptor beta chain came from a study of shared clonotypes between healthy human individuals. The wider study: Three CD4 naive, three CD4 memory, two CD8 naive and one CD8 memory plate were used per donor. Study-wide points: Incomplete sequencing of sorted subsets was indicated by rarefaction despite large depth.

The protocol was immunoSEQ multiplex PCR, while the TCRdb copy is restricted to in-frame clones and leaves out a portion. Of under 1,900,000 clones in the sample, approximately 98.5% are singletons; the top ten hold over 0.3%. As for this clone: Its cognate antigen is unknown. Distinct nucleotide sequences in the sample also encode this CDR3.

The CDR3 spans 14 residues. Looked up from germline, CDR1 is SEHNR and CDR2 is FQNEAQ (reference sequence). Trimming removed 5 bases at V and 1 base at J, with 12 bases between. This receptor was obtained from a man aged 25 to 40 in good health. The chain links TRBV7-9 to TRBJ2-7; TRBD1 or TRBD2 may be the D gene (7 bases each). Sequencing was performed on naive CD4+ T cells sorted from blood. Subset denoted: CD45RA+ positively selected. This CDR3 reads CASSPRGGSYEQYF. CDR3 nucleotides: TGTGCCAGCAGCCCCAGGGGGGGATCCTACGAGCAGTACTTC.